Following are 3 T cell receptor beta chains from one sample sequenced in a study of regulatory T cells in long-lasting Graves disease. Libraries of TCR beta came from iRepertoire HTBI primers plus Arm-PCR of CDR3 regions. A single record per CDR3 protein comes from TCRdb applying MiXCR to the multiplex PCR reads. Here the sample spans 650,000 to 850,000 distinct CDR3 sequences, 25% to 35% being singletons. Time point in this sample: persistent/refractory GD, antithyroid drugs over 5 years with positive TRAb. PBMC-extracted RNA yielded the TCR library. This sample comprised peripheral blood mononuclear cells (PBMCs), obtained when the disease was refractory, from a patient treated with antithyroid drugs. Receptors originate from a female donor with Graves disease.

This chain uses TRBV18 with TRBJ1-1; no definite D call. This CDR3 comprises 13 residues. Looked up from germline, CDR1 is KGHSH and CDR2 is LQKENI. The V end lost 4 bases, the J end lost 5 bases, and 11 bases lay between the germline ends. The CDR3 reads CASSRQPGTEAFF. The CDR3 DNA reads TGTGCCAGCTCACGACAACCGGGGACTGAAGCTTTCTTT.

The CDR3 loop is CASSESALNTIYF. The CDR3 coding sequence is TGTGCCAGCAGTGAATCGGCCCTCAACACCATATATTTT. The rearrangement uses TRBV12-3 or TRBV12-4 and TRBJ1-3; D remains ambiguous. Trimming removed 5 bases from V and 7 bases from J, with 12 bases in between. The CDR3 has 13 residues.

The chain employs TRBV20-1 and TRBJ2-7, with D uncertain. The CDR3 loop spans 13 amino acids. V lost 0 bases and J 0 bases, leaving 6 bases between the germline ends. Germline V gene data show CDR1 as DFQATT and CDR2 as SNEGSKA (reference sequence). The CDR3 DNA reads TGCAGTGCTAGAGATCGGCTCTCCTACGAGCAGTACTTC. Protein: CSARDRLSYEQYF.